This passage covers 15 T cell receptor beta chains from one sample sequenced in a study of radiotherapy plus CTLA-4 blockade in lung cancer. Libraries were prepared by immunoSEQ multiplex PCR; TCRdb keeps only in-frame clonotypes and omits some of them. The sample includes some 73,000 clones, under 90% of them seen just once. The sequences come from peripheral blood, collected from a patient treated with radiotherapy plus ipilimumab. These receptors originate from a human donor with non-small cell lung cancer who had stable disease on radiotherapy plus ipilimumab.

This chain uses TRBV19 with TRBJ1-1, with 8 nucleotides matching TRBD1. The germline V gene has CDR1 LNHDA and CDR2 SQIVND (reference sequence). The CDR3 has 12 residues. The J segment lost 2 bases and the V segment lost 9 bases, leaving 2 bases of the junction unmatched. The DNA of the CDR3 is TGTGCCAGCGGACAGGGTAACACTGAAGCTTTCTTT. It translates to CASGQGNTEAFF.

The chain couples TRBV23-1 to TRBJ2-7; the D gene is possibly TRBD2 (5 bases). TRBV23-1 is marked as an open reading frame, function uncertain. CDR3 length: 16 residues. Between the trimmed V and J ends, which lost 4 bases and 5 bases, there was a span of 21 bases. This CDR3 is CASSLTTSSILHEQYF. CDR3 DNA sequence: TGCGCCAGCAGTCTCACAACTAGTAGTATCCTCCACGAGCAGTACTTC.

This clone appeared a single time. Mismatch with germline at one junction end may stem from a read error. Within the sample, other DNA sequences also encode this same CDR3. The rearrangement links TRBV27 to TRBJ2-3, with D possibly being TRBD2 (5 bases). This CDR3 is 14 amino acids long. CDR1 and CDR2 from the germline V gene are MNHEY and SMNVEV (reference sequence). The CDR3: CASSRTAGTDTQYF. In nucleotides, the CDR3 is TGTGCCAGCAGTAGAACGGCGGGCACAGATACGCAATATTTT.

The rearrangement joins TRBV7-6 to TRBJ1-1; D unresolved. Looked up from germline, CDR1 is SGHVS and CDR2 is FNYEAQ. The CDR3 spans 14 residues. V dropped 3 bases and J dropped 1 base, with 9 bases sitting between them. The CDR3 bases are TGTGCCAGCAGCTTTTCTTTGGGGAACACTGAAGCTTTCTTT. It encodes CASSFSLGNTEAFF.

J is TRBJ2-7 and V is TRBV7-2, with a tentative D call TRBD2 (5 bases). This CDR3 spans 13 amino acids. V was cut by 3 bases and J by 5 bases, with 11 bases left in between. Germline assignment: CDR1 SGHTA and CDR2 FQGNSA. Here the CDR3 DNA reads TGTGCCAGCAGCTTGATCGGGGTCCACGAGCAGTACTTC. Amino acid sequence: CASSLIGVHEQYF.

In this sample, this clone turned up a few times. The rearrangement links TRBV6-1 to TRBJ2-7; no firm D call. Between the trimmed V and J ends, which lost 5 bases and 2 bases, there was a span of 4 bases. CDR3 length: 11 residues. The V gene's germline CDR1 is MNHNS and CDR2 SASEGT. In DNA, the CDR3 is TGTGCCAGCAGTACCACCTACGAGCAGTACTTC. It codes for CASSTTYEQYF.

The V and J genes are TRBV6-6 and TRBJ1-5; possible D gene TRBD1, 6 bases. V dropped 7 bases and J dropped 2 bases, with 18 bases sitting between them. Germline CDR1 reads MNHNY; CDR2 reads SVGAGI (reference sequence). CDR3 length equals 16 residues. The chain's CDR3 is CASTSNGGAGNQPQHF. The CDR3, as DNA: TGTGCCAGCACCTCAAACGGGGGGGCGGGCAATCAGCCCCAGCATTTT.

The V call is TRBV7-2, the J call TRBJ2-7, with 9 bases matching TRBD1. CDR3 length equals 14 residues. Germline V gene sequence: CDR1 SGHTA, CDR2 FQGNSA. V dropped 6 bases and J dropped 3; count of bases not matched to a gene: 6. The CDR3 loop is CASRGTGRLYEQYF. CDR3 DNA: TGTGCCAGCAGGGGGACAGGGCGGCTCTACGAGCAGTACTTC.

The genes are TRBV2 and TRBJ1-5; D ambiguous. V lost 6 bases, J lost 0 bases, and 12 bases lay in between. Germline CDR1 is SNHLY and CDR2 is FYNNEI. CDR3 length: 15 residues. CDR3 residues: CASRGFSHSNQPQHF. The CDR3 DNA reads TGTGCCAGCAGAGGATTCTCTCATAGCAATCAGCCCCAGCATTTT.

The rearrangement joins TRBV10-3 to TRBJ2-5; TRBD2 matches 8 bases. The end of the DNA is better explained by TRBJ2-7, so the J call may be wrong. Germline V lookup: CDR1 ENHRY, CDR2 SYGVKD. The CDR3 runs to 14 residues. CDR3 loop: CAISEAGGPSEQYF. The CDR3 nucleotides read TGTGCCATCAGTGAGGCGGGGGGCCCCTCCGAGCAGTACTTC.

In its sample, this clone was seen a few times. The CDR3 DNA reads TGTGCCAGTAGGCCAGACAGGGGCGGGTATACTGAAGCTTTCTTT. Amino acid sequence: CASRPDRGGYTEAFF. The chain links TRBV19 to TRBJ1-1, with 8 bases fitting TRBD1. The CDR3 has 15 residues. With V trimmed by 6 bases and J by 5 bases, 11 bases remained unmatched. Germline V gives CDR1 LNHDA, CDR2 SQIVND (reference sequence).

This chain joins TRBV2 and TRBJ1-1; D gene unclear. V was cut by 6 bases and J by 5 bases, with 7 bases left in between. Germline V gene sequence: CDR1 SNHLY, CDR2 FYNNEI. The CDR3 extends over 11 amino acids. The CDR3 reads CASRGRTEAFF. Here the CDR3 DNA reads TGTGCCAGCAGAGGGAGGACTGAAGCTTTCTTT.

The gene calls are TRBV7-8 and TRBJ1-1; 7 bases line up with TRBD1. The CDR3 is 15 residues long. Trimming cost V 0 bases and J 4 bases; bases outside gene matches: 5. The germline CDR1 and CDR2 sequences are SGHVS and FQNEAQ. The CDR3 region is CASSLAAGGITEAFF. The CDR3 bases are TGTGCCAGCAGCTTAGCGGCAGGGGGAATCACTGAAGCTTTCTTT.

The chain has TRBV5-1 and TRBJ1-5; a weak D match, TRBD1 (5 bases). Germline V gives CDR1 SGHRS, CDR2 YFSETQ. The V gene lost 4 bases and the J gene lost 5 bases, with 13 bases spanning the gap. This CDR3 comprises 14 residues. DNA of the CDR3: TGCGCCAGCAGCCCGGGACCCAGCGATCAGCCCCAGCATTTT. It encodes CASSPGPSDQPQHF.

V usage is TRBV7-9 and J usage is TRBJ2-1; 9 nucleotides line up with TRBD1. Germline CDR1 is SEHNR and CDR2 is FQNEAQ (reference sequence). V trimming: 5 bases; J trimming: 9 bases; junction bases outside the gene matches: 17. The CDR3 length is 17 residues. CDR3 sequence: CASSTTTGQGLRGEQFF. CDR3 DNA sequence: TGTGCCAGCAGCACGACTACGGGACAGGGATTGAGGGGTGAGCAGTTCTTC.